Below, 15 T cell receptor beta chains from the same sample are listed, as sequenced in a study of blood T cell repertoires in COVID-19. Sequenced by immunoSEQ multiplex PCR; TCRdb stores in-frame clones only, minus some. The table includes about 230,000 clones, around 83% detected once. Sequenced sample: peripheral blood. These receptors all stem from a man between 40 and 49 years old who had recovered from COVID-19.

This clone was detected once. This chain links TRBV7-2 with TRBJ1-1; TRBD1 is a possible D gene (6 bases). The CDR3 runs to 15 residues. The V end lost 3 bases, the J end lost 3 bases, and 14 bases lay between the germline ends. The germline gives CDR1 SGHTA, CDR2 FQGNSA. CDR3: CASSLNRVGYTEAFF. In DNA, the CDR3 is TGTGCCAGCAGCTTGAACAGGGTCGGGTACACTGAAGCTTTCTTT.

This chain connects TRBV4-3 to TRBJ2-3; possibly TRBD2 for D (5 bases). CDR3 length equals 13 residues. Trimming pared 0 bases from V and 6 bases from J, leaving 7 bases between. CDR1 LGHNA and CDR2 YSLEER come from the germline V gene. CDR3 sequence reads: CASSQERRDTQYF. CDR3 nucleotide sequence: TGCGCCAGCAGCCAAGAGAGGAGGGATACGCAGTATTTT.

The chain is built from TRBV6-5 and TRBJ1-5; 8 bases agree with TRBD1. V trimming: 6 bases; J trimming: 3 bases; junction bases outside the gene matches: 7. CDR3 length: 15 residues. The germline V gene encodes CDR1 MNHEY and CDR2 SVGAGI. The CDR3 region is CASSKMTGVNQPQHF. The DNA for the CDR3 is TGTGCCAGCAGCAAGATGACAGGGGTCAATCAGCCCCAGCATTTT.

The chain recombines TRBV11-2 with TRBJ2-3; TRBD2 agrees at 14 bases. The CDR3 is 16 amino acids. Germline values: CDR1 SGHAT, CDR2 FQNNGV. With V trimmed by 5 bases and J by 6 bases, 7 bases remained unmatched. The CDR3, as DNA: TGTGCCAGCAGCCGCGGGACTAGCGGGGGTGGTGATACGCAGTATTTT. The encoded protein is CASSRGTSGGGDTQYF.

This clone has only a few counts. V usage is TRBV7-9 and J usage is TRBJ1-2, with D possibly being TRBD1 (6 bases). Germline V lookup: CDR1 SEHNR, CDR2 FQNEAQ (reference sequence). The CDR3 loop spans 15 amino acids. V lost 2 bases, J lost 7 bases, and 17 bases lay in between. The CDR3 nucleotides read TGTGCCAGCAGCTTACGGAGACAGGCCTCAGGTGGCTACACCTTC. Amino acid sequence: CASSLRRQASGGYTF.

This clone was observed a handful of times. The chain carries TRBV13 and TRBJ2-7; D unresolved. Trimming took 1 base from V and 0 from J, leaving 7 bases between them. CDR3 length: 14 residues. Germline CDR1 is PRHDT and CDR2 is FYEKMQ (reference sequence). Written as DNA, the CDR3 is TGTGCCAGCAGCTTAGAAGCTGCCTCCTACGAGCAGTACTTC. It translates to CASSLEAASYEQYF.

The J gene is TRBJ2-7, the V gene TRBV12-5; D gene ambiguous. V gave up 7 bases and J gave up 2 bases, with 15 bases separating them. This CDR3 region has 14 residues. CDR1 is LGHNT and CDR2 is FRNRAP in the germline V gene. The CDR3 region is CASDDQATPYEQYF. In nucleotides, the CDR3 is TGTGCTAGTGATGACCAAGCGACCCCCTACGAGCAGTACTTC.

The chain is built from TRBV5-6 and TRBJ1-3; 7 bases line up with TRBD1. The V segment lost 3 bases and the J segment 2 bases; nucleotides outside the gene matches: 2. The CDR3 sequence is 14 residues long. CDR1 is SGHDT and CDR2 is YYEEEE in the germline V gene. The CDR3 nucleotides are TGTGCCAGCAGCTATGACAGGGCTGGAAACACCATATATTTT. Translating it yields CASSYDRAGNTIYF.

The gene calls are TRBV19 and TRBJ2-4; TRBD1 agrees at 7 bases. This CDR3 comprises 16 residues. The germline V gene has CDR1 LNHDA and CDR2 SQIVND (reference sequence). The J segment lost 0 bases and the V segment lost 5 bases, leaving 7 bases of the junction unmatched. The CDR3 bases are TGTGCCAGTAGTGGAAGGACAGGACTAGCCAAAAACATTCAGTACTTC. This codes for CASSGRTGLAKNIQYF.

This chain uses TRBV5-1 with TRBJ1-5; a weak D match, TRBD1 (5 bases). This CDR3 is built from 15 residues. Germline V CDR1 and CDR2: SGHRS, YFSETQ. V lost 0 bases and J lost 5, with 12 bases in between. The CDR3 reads CASSLEGQAYQPQHF. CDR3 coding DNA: TGCGCCAGCAGCTTGGAGGGGCAGGCATATCAGCCCCAGCATTTT. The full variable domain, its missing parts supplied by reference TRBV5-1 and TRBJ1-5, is KAGVTQTPRYLIKTRGQQVTLSCSPISGHRSVSWYQQTPGQGLQFLFEYFSETQRNKGNFPGRFSGRQFSNSRSEMNVSTLELGDSALYLCASSLEGQAYQPQHFGDGTRLSIL.

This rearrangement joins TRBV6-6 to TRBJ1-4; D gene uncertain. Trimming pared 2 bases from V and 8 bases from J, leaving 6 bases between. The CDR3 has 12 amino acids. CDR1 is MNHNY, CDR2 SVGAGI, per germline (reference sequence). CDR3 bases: TGTGCCAGCAGTTACGCGGGGGAAAAACTGTTTTTT. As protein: CASSYAGEKLFF.

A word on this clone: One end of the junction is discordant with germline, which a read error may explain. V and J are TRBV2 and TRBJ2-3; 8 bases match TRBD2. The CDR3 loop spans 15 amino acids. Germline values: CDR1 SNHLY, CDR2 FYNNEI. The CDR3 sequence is CASSEDGGATDTQYF. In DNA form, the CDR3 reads TGTGCCAGCAGCGAAGACGGGGGGGCCACAGATACGCAGTATTTT.

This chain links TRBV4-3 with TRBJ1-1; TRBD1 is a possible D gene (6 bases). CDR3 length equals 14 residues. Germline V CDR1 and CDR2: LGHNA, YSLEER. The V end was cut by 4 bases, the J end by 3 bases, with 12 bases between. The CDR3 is CASSLQTGDTEAFF. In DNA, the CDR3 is TGCGCCAGCAGCCTCCAGACAGGAGACACTGAAGCTTTCTTT.

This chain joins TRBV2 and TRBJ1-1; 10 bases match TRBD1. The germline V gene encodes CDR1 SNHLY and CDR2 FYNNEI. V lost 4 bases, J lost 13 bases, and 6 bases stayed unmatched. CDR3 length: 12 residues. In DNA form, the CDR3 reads TGTGCCAGCAGTGTAGAGGACAGGGGGGGTTTCTTT. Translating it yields CASSVEDRGGFF.

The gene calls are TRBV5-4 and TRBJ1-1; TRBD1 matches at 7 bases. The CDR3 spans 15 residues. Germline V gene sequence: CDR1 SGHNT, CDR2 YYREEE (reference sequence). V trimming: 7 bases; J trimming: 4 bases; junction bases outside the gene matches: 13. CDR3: CASGQGGRRGTEAFF. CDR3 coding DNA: TGTGCCAGCGGGCAAGGGGGCCGTCGGGGCACTGAAGCTTTCTTT.